This TCR beta chain is from a study of blood T cells in healthy people across ages (dated by TCRdb to the mid-2010s). As for the study more broadly: In model experiments, template switching captured roughly one uniquely barcoded TCR beta cDNA molecule for every two T cells. Using the same blood draw, the study looked at two additional independent replicas of 1 million unique cDNA reads for two donors, one aged 18 to 29 and the other aged 80 or older. Age-related changes in TCR beta repertoire diversity were measured in the study by deep sequencing normalized with unique cDNA molecular identifiers. The donors were divided into four age groups: young (average about 15 years), middle-aged (about 40), aged (around 67) and long-lived (more than 75). To avoid experimental bias, donors of different ages were distributed randomly across sequencing lanes.

The donors were roughly 38 Caucasian individuals from Russia, aged roughly 6 to 90 years, who were systemically healthy. Each donor gave around 9 milliliters of peripheral blood, collected into EDTA-treated Vacutainer tubes. PBMCs were isolated by Ficoll-Paque density-gradient centrifugation, with at least 6 million obtained per sample. Total RNA was extracted from PBMCs with Trizol reagent, with at least 6 micrograms obtained per sample. Naive CD45RAhigh/CD27high T cell percentages were measured by flow cytometry on a PBMC aliquot from every donor. Broader findings and caveats from the paper: Estimates of total diversity based on one million sequenced T cells were regarded as lower bounds and as underestimates. Conclusive comparison of naive and antigen-experienced compartments was prevented by the profiling of bulk unsorted PBMCs. Compared with the aged group, the long-lived group had more naive CD4+ T cells, fewer expanded clones and increased TCR diversity, a pattern suggesting age selection. Because donor CMV infection status was unknown, age-related changes in expanded clonotypes were potentially confounded. Observed TCR beta diversity correlated strongly with the percentage of naive T cells measured by flow cytometry. Observed TCR beta diversity per million T cells fell roughly linearly with age, and a significant reduction was already apparent by age roughly 40.

Taken from cysteine to phenylalanine, the CDR3 has 15 residues. The DNA shown is the 45-base CDR3, in frame from base 1. The germline V gene provides CDR1 SGHAT and CDR2 FQNNGV. V and J lose 1 base and 0 bases, and a span of 9 bases separates them. This clonotype was recorded a few times. Its antigen target is currently unknown. No base quality values were provided; no much bigger clone lies one nucleotide off. The protocol used for the library was 5' RACE. Data came from an Illumina HiSeq 2500. A second PCR of roughly 7 to 11 cycles was performed with a sample-barcoded 5' primer and a J-beta primer mix. A unique molecular identifier was introduced onto each TCR beta cDNA molecule by a template-switch 5' adaptor carrying 12 random nucleotides. Each sample yielded at least 3 million CDR3-containing paired-end reads. All of the RNA was converted into first-strand cDNA using the Mint cDNA synthesis kit, with a TRBC-specific oligonucleotide serving as the primer. After uracil-DNA glycosylase treatment, a first 18-cycle PCR used universal primers M1SS and BC2_uni_R on all cDNA. The original methods were these. Normalization of each sample was performed by random selection of 1 million high-quality reads, each carrying a distinct molecular identifier. Instead of being binned into consensus sequences, reads with shared molecular identifiers were discarded. CDR3 identification, clonotype clustering and error correction used MiTCR with a Q25 quality threshold and the strictest error-elimination algorithm. A nonparametric unseen species model with Euler transformation was used to estimate lower-bound total TCR beta diversity. TCRdb passed the public sequencing reads through fastp at Q25 and MiXCR, retaining productive beta sequences. CDR3 protein sequences are deduplicated, and each keeps its most common genes and DNA. The V and J calls come from TCRdb's annotation, not from the publication. The sample table shows some 1,500,000 distinct CDR3 sequences, and roughly two fifths are seen once. Clones ranked in the top ten supply around 4% of the sample.

The source of this sequence is a woman between 18 and 29 years old in good health. The specimen sequenced was blood. The sequence joins TRBV11-2 to TRBJ2-5, with the identity of the D gene unclear. In nucleotides, the sequence is TGTGCCAGCAGCTTAGTACTGGCTAACCAAGAGACCCAGTACTTC. Translation gives CASSLVLANQETQYF.